This T cell receptor (beta chain) is drawn from a study of regulatory and conventional T cells in RAG deficiency. Findings of the study overall: In Omenn syndrome, Treg and Tconv repertoires overlapped >85%. Control T-cell subsets had markedly higher Shannon entropy and lower Simpson indices than RAG-deficient patients.

The sorted conventional CD4+ T cells were CD25-low and CD127-high, with genomic DNA sequenced. The assay was immunoSEQ multiplex PCR, and TCRdb's table has in-frame clones only and misses some. The sample consists of around 29,000 clones, around 96% of them appearing once. As for this clone: Its antigen is undetermined.

CDR3 length equals 13 residues. Germline CDR1 is LNHDA and CDR2 is SQIVND (reference sequence). Trimming took off 4 bases at V and 8 bases at J, with 14 bases between the two ends. Separately, the same data were catalogued under a study of regulatory T cells. Turning to that study: Amplification used 52 TRBV primers and 13 TRBJ primers. Regulatory T cells showed the strongest V-J pair restriction and V/J gene skewing among patient repertoires.

This chain links TRBV19 with TRBJ1-2, with D possibly matching TRBD1 (6 bases). The source of this sequence is a human donor in good health. Sequencing was done on a sample of CD25- CD4+ T cells sorted from blood. Here the CDR3 reads CASSTQGRGGYTF. CDR3 sequence (DNA): TGTGCCAGTAGTACGCAGGGGAGAGGAGGCTACACCTTC.